The 12 T cell receptor beta chains in this list originate from one sample, sequenced in a study of shared clonotypes between healthy human individuals. Profiling relied on immunoSEQ multiplex PCR, and the TCRdb table lists in-frame clones only, not all of them. The sample includes around 120,000 clones, about 66% of them seen just once. Material: memory CD8+ T cells sorted from blood. Subset in this sample: CD45RO+ cells pooled with CCR7-negative TemRA cells. These receptors were collected from a woman in her thirties in good health.

This clone was found once. The chain combines TRBV5-1 with TRBJ2-5; possible D gene TRBD2, 5 bases. The CDR3 has 17 residues. CDR1 and CDR2 (germline): SGHRS, YFSETQ. V gave up 6 bases and J gave up 2 bases, with 23 bases separating them. In DNA form, the CDR3 reads TGCGCCAGCACCACCTCCTGGCTACGGGGAAGACAAGAGACCCAGTACTTC. Protein: CASTTSWLRGRQETQYF.

This chain uses TRBV7-3 with TRBJ2-1; TRBD1 matches at 7 bases. This CDR3 region has 14 residues. Per germline, CDR1 SGHTA and CDR2 FQGTGA. Trimming took 5 bases from V and 8 from J; bases not matched to a gene: 9. The CDR3 nucleotides read TGTGCCAGCAGCCAGCCCACAGGGGTGGATGAGCAGTTCTTC. Amino acids: CASSQPTGVDEQFF. The full variable domain, with the rest looked up from reference TRBV7-3 and TRBJ2-1, is GAGVSQTPSNKVTEKGKYVELRCDPISGHTALYWYRQSLGQGPEFLIYFQGTGAADDSGLPNDRFFAVRPEGSVSTLKIQRTERGDSAVYLCASSQPTGVDEQFFGPGTRLTVL.

This clone came up once. The chain links TRBV4-2 to TRBJ2-7; D could derive from TRBD1 or TRBD2 (5 bases each). Trimming pared 0 bases from V and 6 bases from J, leaving 15 bases between. Per germline, CDR1 LGHNA and CDR2 YNFKEQ. CDR3 length: 15 residues. CDR3 sequence (DNA): TGTGCCAGCAGCCAAGATCGGGGCCTACGGATCGAGCAGTACTTC. It encodes CASSQDRGLRIEQYF.

J is TRBJ2-2 and V is TRBV2; D is perhaps TRBD2 (6 bases). CDR3 length equals 14 residues. Germline CDR1 and CDR2: SNHLY and FYNNEI. With 6 bases removed from V and 5 bases from J, the gap between germline ends came to 13 bases. CDR3 DNA sequence: TGTGCCAGCAGAGGACTACGAGAAACCGGGGAGCTGTTTTTT. This encodes CASRGLRETGELFF.

This clone was found a few times. The chain joins TRBV6-5 to TRBJ1-4, with 7 bases fitting TRBD1. CDR1 is MNHEY, CDR2 SVGAGI, per germline. The CDR3 sequence is 15 residues long. The V and J ends lost 5 bases and 3 bases, in that order; junction bases with no gene match: 6. The CDR3 region has the DNA TGTGCCAGCAGTCGGCGACAGGGCGCTAATGAAAAACTGTTTTTT. This translates into CASSRRQGANEKLFF.

In this sample, this clone turned up a few times. J is TRBJ2-1 and V is TRBV28; 10 nucleotides line up with TRBD2. Germline CDR1 is MDHEN and CDR2 is SYDVKM. This CDR3 spans 17 amino acids. The ends lost 6 bases at V and 10 bases at J; junction bases unmatched: 18. As DNA, the CDR3 is TGTGCCAGCAGCCCCTCGGCTAGCGGGAGTTCAATAGGGGAGCAGTTCTTC. It is translated as CASSPSASGSSIGEQFF.

The J gene is TRBJ2-1, the V gene TRBV6-4; 11 positions agree with TRBD2. The V and J ends lost 5 bases and 6 bases, in that order; junction bases with no gene match: 0. The CDR3 is made up of 13 amino acids. Germline V gene sequence: CDR1 MRHNA, CDR2 SNTAGT. The chain's CDR3 is CASSTSGSNEQFF. The CDR3, as DNA: TGTGCCAGCAGTACTAGCGGGAGCAATGAGCAGTTCTTC.

The chain recombines TRBV16 with TRBJ2-2, with 9 bases aligning to TRBD2. The V and J ends lost 4 bases and 4 bases, in that order; junction bases with no gene match: 4. The CDR3 runs 15 residues. Germline V gene sequence: CDR1 KGHSY, CDR2 FQNENV. This chain's CDR3 is CASSLATSGTGELFF. DNA for the CDR3: TGTGCCAGCAGCCTTGCGACTAGCGGCACCGGGGAGCTGTTTTTT.

The chain uses TRBV9 and TRBJ2-2, with D possibly being TRBD2 (6 bases). The CDR3 covers 16 residues. Per the germline V gene, CDR1 is SGDLS and CDR2 is YYNGEE. V was shortened by 4 bases and J by 7 bases, with 20 bases between the two germline ends. CDR3 nucleotides: TGTGCCAGCAGCCTCCTGACTGGGAGGAATCACGGGGAGCTGTTTTTT. Translated, it gives CASSLLTGRNHGELFF.

This clone was seen at least ten times. The chain employs TRBV11-2 and TRBJ2-2, with D unresolved. Between the trimmed V and J ends, which lost 2 bases and 1 base, there was a span of 14 bases. In germline, CDR1 is SGHAT, CDR2 FQNNGV. The CDR3 has 17 amino acids. The CDR3 DNA is TGTGCCAGCAGCTTAAACGCCATGGCGGTGAACACCGGGGAGCTGTTTTTT. Amino acid sequence: CASSLNAMAVNTGELFF.

The chain couples TRBV10-1 to TRBJ2-1, with TRBD2 identical over 7 bases. This CDR3 is built from 12 residues. V was clipped by 5 bases and J by 8 bases; unmatched bases: 3. In germline, CDR1 is WNHNN, CDR2 SYGVQD (reference sequence). The DNA of the CDR3 is TGCGCCAGCAGTAGACTAGCCGATGAGCAGTTCTTC. It codes for CASSRLADEQFF.

The CDR3: CASSAYSGTGGNEQYF. DNA of the CDR3: TGTGCCAGCAGTGCCTATTCCGGGACAGGGGGCAACGAGCAGTACTTC. The chain links TRBV25-1 to TRBJ2-7, with 12 bases aligning to TRBD1. V lost 4 bases, J lost 5 bases, and 9 bases stayed unmatched. The CDR3 extends over 16 amino acids. Germline CDR1 and CDR2: MGHDK and SYGVNS.